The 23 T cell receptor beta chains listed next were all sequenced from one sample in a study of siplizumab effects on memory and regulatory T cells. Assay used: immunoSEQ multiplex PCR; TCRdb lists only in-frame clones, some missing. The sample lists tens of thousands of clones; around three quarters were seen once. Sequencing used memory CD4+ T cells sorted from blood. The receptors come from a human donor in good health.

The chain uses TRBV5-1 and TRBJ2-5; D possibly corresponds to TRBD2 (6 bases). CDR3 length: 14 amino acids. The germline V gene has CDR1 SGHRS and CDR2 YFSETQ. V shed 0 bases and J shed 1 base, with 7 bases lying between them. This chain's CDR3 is CASSLAGGQETQYF. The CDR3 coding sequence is TGCGCCAGCAGCTTGGCCGGGGGCCAAGAGACCCAGTACTTC.

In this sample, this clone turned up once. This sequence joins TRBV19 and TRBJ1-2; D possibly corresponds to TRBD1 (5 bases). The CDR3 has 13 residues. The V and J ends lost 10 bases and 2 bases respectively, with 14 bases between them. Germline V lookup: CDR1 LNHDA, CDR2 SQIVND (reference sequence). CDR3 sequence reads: CATRFRENYGYTF. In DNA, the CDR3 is TGTGCCACCAGATTCAGGGAAAACTATGGCTACACCTTC.

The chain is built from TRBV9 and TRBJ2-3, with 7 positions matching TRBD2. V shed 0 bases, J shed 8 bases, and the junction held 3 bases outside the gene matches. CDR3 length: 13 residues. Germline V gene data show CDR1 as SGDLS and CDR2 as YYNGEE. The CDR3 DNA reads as TGTGCCAGCAGCGTAGACGGGGAGGGTACGCAGTATTTT. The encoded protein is CASSVDGEGTQYF.

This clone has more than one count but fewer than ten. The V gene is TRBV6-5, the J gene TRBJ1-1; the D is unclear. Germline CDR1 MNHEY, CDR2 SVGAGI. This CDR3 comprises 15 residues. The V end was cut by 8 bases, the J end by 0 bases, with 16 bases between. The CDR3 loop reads CASLAQTQMNTEAFF. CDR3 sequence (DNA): TGTGCCAGCCTGGCGCAGACCCAAATGAACACTGAAGCTTTCTTT.

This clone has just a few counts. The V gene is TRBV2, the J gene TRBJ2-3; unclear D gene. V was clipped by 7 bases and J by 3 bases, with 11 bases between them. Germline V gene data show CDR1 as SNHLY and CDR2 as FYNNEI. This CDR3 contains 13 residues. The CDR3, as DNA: TGTGCCAGCAAACGGTTAGAGACAGATACGCAGTATTTT. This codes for CASKRLETDTQYF.

DNA for the CDR3: TGTGCCAGCCGCGGACTAGCGGGGGAAAAGTCCTACGAGCAGTACTTC. It yields the protein CASRGLAGEKSYEQYF. The rearrangement joins TRBV19 to TRBJ2-7; TRBD2 aligns across 13 bases. This CDR3 is 16 amino acids long. Trimming took 9 bases from V and 1 from J; bases not matched to a gene: 9. Germline lookup yields CDR1 LNHDA and CDR2 SQIVND (reference sequence).

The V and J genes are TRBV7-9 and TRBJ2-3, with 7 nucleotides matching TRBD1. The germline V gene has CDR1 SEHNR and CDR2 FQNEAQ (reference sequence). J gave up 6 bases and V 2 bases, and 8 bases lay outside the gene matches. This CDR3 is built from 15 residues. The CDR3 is CASSLRTGSRDTQYF. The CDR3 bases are TGTGCCAGCAGCTTAAGGACAGGCTCGAGGGATACGCAGTATTTT. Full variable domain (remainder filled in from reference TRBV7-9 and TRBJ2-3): DTGVSQNPRHKITKRGQNVTFRCDPISEHNRLYWYRQTLGQGPEFLTYFQNEAQLEKSRLLSDRFSAERPKGSFSTLEIQRTEQGDSAMYLCASSLRTGSRDTQYFGPGTRLTVL.

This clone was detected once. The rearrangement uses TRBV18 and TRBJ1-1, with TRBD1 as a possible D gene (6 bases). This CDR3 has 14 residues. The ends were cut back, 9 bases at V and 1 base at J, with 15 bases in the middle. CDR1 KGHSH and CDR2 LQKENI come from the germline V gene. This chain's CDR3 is CARSRGARNTEAFF. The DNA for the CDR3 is TGTGCCAGGTCAAGGGGGGCGCGGAACACTGAAGCTTTCTTT.

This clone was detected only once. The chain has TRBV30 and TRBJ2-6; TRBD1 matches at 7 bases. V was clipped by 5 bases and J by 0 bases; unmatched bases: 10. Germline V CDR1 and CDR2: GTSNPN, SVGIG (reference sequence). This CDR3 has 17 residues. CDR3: CAWDRPGQTSGANVLTF. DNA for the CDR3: TGTGCCTGGGATCGGCCGGGACAGACCTCTGGGGCCAACGTCCTGACTTTC.

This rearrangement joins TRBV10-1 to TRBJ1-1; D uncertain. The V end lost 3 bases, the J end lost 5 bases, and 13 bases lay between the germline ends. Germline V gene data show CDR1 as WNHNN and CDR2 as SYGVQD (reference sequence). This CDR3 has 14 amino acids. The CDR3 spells CASSDKGWLTEAFF. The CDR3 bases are TGCGCCAGCAGTGATAAGGGCTGGTTGACTGAAGCTTTCTTT.

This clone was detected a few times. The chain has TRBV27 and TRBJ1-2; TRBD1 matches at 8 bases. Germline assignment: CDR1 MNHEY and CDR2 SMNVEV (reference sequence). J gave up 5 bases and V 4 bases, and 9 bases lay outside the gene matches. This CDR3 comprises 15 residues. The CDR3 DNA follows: TGTGCCAGCAGTTACGGACAGGGAAAAGGGTATGGCTACACCTTC. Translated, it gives CASSYGQGKGYGYTF.

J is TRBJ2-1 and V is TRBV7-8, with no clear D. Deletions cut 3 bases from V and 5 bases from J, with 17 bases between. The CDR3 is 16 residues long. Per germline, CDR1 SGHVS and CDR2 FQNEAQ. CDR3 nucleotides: TGTGCCAGCAGCTTTGGTTCAGCGAGCTCGAACAATGAGCAGTTCTTC. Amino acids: CASSFGSASSNNEQFF.

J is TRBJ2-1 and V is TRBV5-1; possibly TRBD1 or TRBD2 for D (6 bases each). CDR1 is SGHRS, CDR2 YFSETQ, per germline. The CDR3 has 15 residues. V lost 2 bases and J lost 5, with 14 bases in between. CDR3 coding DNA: TGCGCCAGCAGCTTTGAGGGGGGCGCCCACAATGAGCAGTTCTTC. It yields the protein CASSFEGGAHNEQFF.

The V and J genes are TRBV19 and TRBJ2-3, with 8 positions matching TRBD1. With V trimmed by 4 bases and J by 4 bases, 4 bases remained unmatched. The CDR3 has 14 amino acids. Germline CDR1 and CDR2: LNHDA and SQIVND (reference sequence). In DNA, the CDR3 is TGTGCCAGTAGTAATCAGGGGGCCGCAGATACGCAGTATTTT. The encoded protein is CASSNQGAADTQYF.

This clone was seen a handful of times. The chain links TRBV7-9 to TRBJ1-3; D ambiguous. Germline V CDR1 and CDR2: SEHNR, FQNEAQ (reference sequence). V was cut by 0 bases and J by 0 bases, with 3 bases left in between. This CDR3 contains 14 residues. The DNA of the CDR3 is TGTGCCAGCAGCTTAGCTTCCTCTGGAAACACCATATATTTT. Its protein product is CASSLASSGNTIYF.

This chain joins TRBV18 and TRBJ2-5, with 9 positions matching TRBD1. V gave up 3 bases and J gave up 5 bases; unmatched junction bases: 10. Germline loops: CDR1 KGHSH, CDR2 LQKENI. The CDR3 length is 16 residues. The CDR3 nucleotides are TGTGCCAGCTCACCCTCTGGACAGGGGAGGGTGGAGACCCAGTACTTC. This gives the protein CASSPSGQGRVETQYF.

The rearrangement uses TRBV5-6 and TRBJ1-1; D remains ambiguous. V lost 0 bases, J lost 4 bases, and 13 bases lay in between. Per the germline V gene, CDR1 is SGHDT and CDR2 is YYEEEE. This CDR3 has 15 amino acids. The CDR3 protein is CASSLGPLGGTEAFF. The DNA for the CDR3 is TGTGCCAGCAGCTTGGGTCCCCTGGGTGGCACTGAAGCTTTCTTT.

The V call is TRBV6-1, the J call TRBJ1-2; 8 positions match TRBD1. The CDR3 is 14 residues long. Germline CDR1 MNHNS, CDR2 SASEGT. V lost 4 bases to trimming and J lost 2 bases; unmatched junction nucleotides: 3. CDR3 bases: TGTGCCAGCAGTGGAGACAGGGGAAACTATGGCTACACCTTC. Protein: CASSGDRGNYGYTF.

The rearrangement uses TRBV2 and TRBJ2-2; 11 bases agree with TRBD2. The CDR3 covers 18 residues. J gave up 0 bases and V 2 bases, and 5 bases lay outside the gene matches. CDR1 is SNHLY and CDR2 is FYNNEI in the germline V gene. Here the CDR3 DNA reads TGTGCCAGCAGTGAACGGCGACTAGCGGGGACGAACACCGGGGAGCTGTTTTTT. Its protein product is CASSERRLAGTNTGELFF.

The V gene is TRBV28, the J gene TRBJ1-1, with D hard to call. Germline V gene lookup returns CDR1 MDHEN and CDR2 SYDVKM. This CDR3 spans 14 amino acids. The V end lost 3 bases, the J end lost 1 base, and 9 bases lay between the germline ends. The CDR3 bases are TGTGCCAGCAGTTTGGACGTAAAGAACACTGAAGCTTTCTTT. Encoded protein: CASSLDVKNTEAFF.

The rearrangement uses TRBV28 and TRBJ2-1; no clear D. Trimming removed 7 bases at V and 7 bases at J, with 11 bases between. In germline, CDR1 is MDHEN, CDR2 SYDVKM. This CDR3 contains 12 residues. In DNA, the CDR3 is TGTGCCAGCACCTCCACAAAAAATGAGCAGTTCTTC. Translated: CASTSTKNEQFF.

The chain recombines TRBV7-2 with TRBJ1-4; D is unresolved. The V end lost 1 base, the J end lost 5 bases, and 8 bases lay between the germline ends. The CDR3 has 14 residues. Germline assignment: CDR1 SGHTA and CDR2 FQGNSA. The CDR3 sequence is CASSLGGWNEKLFF. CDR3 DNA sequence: TGTGCCAGCAGCTTAGGGGGTTGGAATGAAAAACTGTTTTTT.

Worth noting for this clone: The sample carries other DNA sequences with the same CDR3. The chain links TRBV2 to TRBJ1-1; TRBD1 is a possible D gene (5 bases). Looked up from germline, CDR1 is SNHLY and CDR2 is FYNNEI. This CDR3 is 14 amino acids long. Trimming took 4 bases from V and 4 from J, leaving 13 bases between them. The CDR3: CASSGQGVGTEAFF. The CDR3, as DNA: TGTGCCAGCAGTGGGCAGGGTGTGGGCACTGAAGCTTTCTTT.